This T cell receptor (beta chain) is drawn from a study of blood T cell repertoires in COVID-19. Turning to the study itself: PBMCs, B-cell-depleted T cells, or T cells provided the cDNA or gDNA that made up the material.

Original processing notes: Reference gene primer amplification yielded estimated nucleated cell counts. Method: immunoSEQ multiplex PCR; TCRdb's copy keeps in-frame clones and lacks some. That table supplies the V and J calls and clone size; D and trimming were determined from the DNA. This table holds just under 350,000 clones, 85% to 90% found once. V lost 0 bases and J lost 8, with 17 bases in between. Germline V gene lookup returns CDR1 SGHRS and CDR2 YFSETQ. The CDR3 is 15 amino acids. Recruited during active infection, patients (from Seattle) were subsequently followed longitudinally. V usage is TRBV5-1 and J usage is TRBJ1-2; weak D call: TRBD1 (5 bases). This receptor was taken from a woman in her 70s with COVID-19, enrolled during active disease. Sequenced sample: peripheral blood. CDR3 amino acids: CASSLAGGGTGGYTF. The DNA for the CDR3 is TGCGCCAGCAGCTTGGCCGGGGGAGGTACGGGAGGCTACACCTTC.